This T cell receptor beta chain was identified in a study of T cell repertoires in cytomegalovirus infection. CDR3 length: 17 amino acids. CDR1 and CDR2 from the germline V gene are MNHEY and SMNVEV (reference sequence). Trimming removed 2 bases at V and 1 base at J, with 18 bases between. Comments on this clonotype: What it binds is unknown.

TCRdb reprocessed the reads via MiXCR and lists one record per CDR3 protein. The sample includes some 800,000 distinct CDR3 sequences, 32% seen only once; the top ten take over 10%. This TCR was recovered from a human donor in good health (CMV status not recorded). Some clones in this sample may be carry-over from other donors' samples. The sequencing used cultured CD8+ T cells from PBMCs, collected from culture after CMV antigen stimulation. V gene TRBV27 combines with J gene TRBJ2-7; no firm D call. The CDR3 bases are TGTGCCAGCAGTTTAAGAGCACCCTTAGCAGCATCCTACGAGCAGTACTTC. As protein: CASSLRAPLAASYEQYF.